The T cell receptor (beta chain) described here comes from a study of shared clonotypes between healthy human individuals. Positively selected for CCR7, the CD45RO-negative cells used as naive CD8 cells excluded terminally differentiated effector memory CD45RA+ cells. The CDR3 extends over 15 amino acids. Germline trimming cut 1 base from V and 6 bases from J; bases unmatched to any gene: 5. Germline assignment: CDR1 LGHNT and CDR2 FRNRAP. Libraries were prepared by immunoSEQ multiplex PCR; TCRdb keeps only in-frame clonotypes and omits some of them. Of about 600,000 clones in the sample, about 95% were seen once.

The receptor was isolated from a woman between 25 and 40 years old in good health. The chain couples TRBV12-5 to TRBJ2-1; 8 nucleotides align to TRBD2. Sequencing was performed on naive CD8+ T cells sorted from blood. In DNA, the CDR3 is TGTGCTAGTGGTTTGGGGACTAGCCATTTCAATGAGCAGTTCTTC. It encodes CASGLGTSHFNEQFF.